This T cell receptor (beta chain) was recorded in a study of blood T cell repertoires in COVID-19. Background on the study: The samples span acute and convalescent COVID-19 from the United States, Italy and Spain. PBMCs, B-cell-depleted T cells, or T cells provided the cDNA or gDNA that made up the material.

As processed by the authors: The assay estimated nucleated cells by amplifying reference gene primers. The data were produced by immunoSEQ multiplex PCR, yet TCRdb's version contains in-frame clones alone and is incomplete. V and J calls plus clone size are reproduced from that table; the DNA served to infer D and trimming. The sample records 280,000 or so clones, nearly 90% being singletons. Germline CDR1 SGHVS, CDR2 FNYEAQ. CDR3 size: 20 residues. V trimming: 3 bases; J trimming: 1 base; junction bases outside the gene matches: 17. Source material: peripheral blood. The clonotype comes from a man between 18 and 35 years old with active or convalescent COVID-19. The chain employs TRBV7-6 and TRBJ2-2; 7 bases are shared with TRBD1. Here the CDR3 DNA reads TGTGCCAGCAGCTTCAACAGGGGCGAGGTGGGGCTAGGGAACACCGGGGAGCTGTTTTTT. Its protein product is CASSFNRGEVGLGNTGELFF.